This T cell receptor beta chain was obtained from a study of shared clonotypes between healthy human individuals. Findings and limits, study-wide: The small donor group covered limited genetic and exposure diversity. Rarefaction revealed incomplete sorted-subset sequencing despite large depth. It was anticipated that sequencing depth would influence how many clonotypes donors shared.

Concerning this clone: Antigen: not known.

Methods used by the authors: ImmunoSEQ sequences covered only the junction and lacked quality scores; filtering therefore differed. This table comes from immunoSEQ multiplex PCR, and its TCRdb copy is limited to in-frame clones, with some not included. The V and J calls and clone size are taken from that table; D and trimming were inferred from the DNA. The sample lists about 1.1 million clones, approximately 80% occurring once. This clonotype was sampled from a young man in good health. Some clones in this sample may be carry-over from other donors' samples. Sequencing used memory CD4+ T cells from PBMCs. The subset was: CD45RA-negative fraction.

The CDR3 sequence: CASSVDPASESEQYF. The CDR3 nucleotides are TGTGCCAGCAGCGTAGATCCCGCTAGCGAGAGCGAGCAGTACTTC. The chain recombines TRBV9 with TRBJ2-7; tentatively, D is TRBD2 (6 bases). CDR3 size: 15 residues. Trimming took 0 bases from V and 6 from J, leaving 16 bases between them. The V gene's germline CDR1 is SGDLS and CDR2 YYNGEE.